This T cell receptor (beta chain) was captured by sequencing in a study of OX40 agonist ivuxolimab in advanced cancers. The repertoire was sequenced with immunoSEQ multiplex PCR; TCRdb's copy has only in-frame clones and lacks some. This sample has about 77,000 clones, with around 92% found just once. The CDR3 is made up of 11 amino acids. Trimming removed 7 bases from V and 5 bases from J, with 7 bases in between. The germline V gene encodes CDR1 SGHKS and CDR2 YYEKEE (reference sequence). The clonotype was recovered from an adult with an advanced solid tumor such as melanoma, head and neck, liver or kidney cancer. The sequenced sample was CD4+ or CD8+ T cells sorted from blood, obtained in a trial of the OX40 agonist ivuxolimab. The chain joins TRBV5-5 to TRBJ1-5; D is unresolved. For the CDR3, the DNA is TGTGCCAGCGGGGTAGATCAGCCCCAGCATTTT. As protein: CASGVDQPQHF.